This TCR beta chain derives from a study of CD8+ T cells in alopecia areata (dated by TCRdb to the late 2010s). As for the study more broadly: Treated patients were enrolled in an open-label pilot trial of oral tofacitinib at 5 to 10 mg twice daily for moderate-to-severe alopecia areata. Tofacitinib was given for 6 to 18 months, followed by 6 months of follow-up off drug to assess delayed response and recurrence. To study T cell clonal expansion in alopecia areata, the researchers applied high-throughput TCRbeta sequencing to both the C3H/HeJ mouse model and human patients. Scalp tissue and sorted CD4+ and CD8+ peripheral blood T cells from patchy and totalis/universalis alopecia areata patients and from healthy controls were covered by human TCRbeta sequencing. Biopsies were taken from tofacitinib-treated patients at baseline and at 4 and 24 weeks of treatment, and a later scalp biopsy was taken in several of the tofacitinib-treated patients. Scalp clonality was compared among normal scalp (n=4), patchy alopecia areata scalp (n=8), and alopecia totalis/universalis scalp (n=8). RNA was obtained with the PAXgene miRNA kit for fixed scalp, the miRNeasy kit for PBMCs, and the RNeasy kit for mouse skin. TCRbeta CDR3 regions were amplified by immunoSEQ multiplex PCR using 35 Vbeta forward and 13 Jbeta reverse primers.

Findings and caveats that apply to the study as a whole: Resident alphabeta T cells in normal human skin are also sequenced, complicating scalp TCR repertoire analysis, unlike mouse skin dominated by gammadelta T cells. Compared with mice, TCR sequences shared between patients were less clear, possibly partly because of HLA diversity across the patient population. Higher clonality and more expanded CD8+ clones were observed in lesional scalp than in normal scalp, particularly in alopecia totalis/universalis, a finding suggestive of antigenic drive.

Notes on this clone: Its antigen has not been determined. Base quality data are lacking; no much larger clone is found one base away.

This specimen's time point label, per the study, means: baseline before oral tofacitinib. Lesional scalp punch biopsies and peripheral blood were collected from alopecia areata patients. After PBMCs were isolated by density centrifugation and stained for CD3, CD4 and CD8, a FACSAria was used to sort CD4+ and CD8+ T cells. Counted from cysteine to phenylalanine, this CDR3 has 16 amino acids. The entry retains the CDR3 DNA only, 48 bases that are in frame from base 1. From a lookup of the germline V gene, CDR1 and CDR2 are SGHTA and FQGNSA. Trimming takes 4 bases from V and 0 bases from J, and the germline ends sit 13 bases apart. Libraries were prepared through the immunoSEQ multiplex PCR assay. RNA was extracted from all samples and reverse transcribed into cDNA, which served as template for TCR sequencing. SuperScript III was used to make first-strand cDNA, primed with a 2:1 mix of oligo-dT and random hexamers. Amplification bias was assessed with a synthetic immune receptor repertoire, and residual bias was removed computationally. Concerning the study's data processing: Raw reads were preprocessed to remove errors, and CDR3 was defined according to IMGT conventions as the region from the conserved cysteine to phenylalanine. To get clonality, Shannon entropy was normalized by log2 of the number of productive unique TCRs and the result was subtracted from 1. CD4 or CD8 identity of scalp clones was inferred by cross-referencing scalp TCRbeta sequences with sorted blood CD4 and CD8 repertoires. In its TCRdb copy, this immuneACCESS table keeps in-frame sequences only and misses some clones. Where compared with another copy, unresolved V genes explain less than half of these, and the others have no known cause. The V and J calls and the clone size are those of that table, but D and trimming were determined from the DNA. Here the sample has under 300,000 clones; roughly 69% occur a single time. 0.95% to 1.5% of the sample is taken by the ten largest.

The TCR comes from a human donor with alopecia areata. The specimen comprised CD4+ T cells sorted from blood, sampled at week 0. The rearranged segments are TRBV7-2 and TRBJ1-3; no D gene is confidently identified. The sequence in DNA is TGTGCCAGCAGCTCGCAATCAGGAATCTCTGGAAACACCATATATTTT. Its protein product is CASSSQSGISGNTIYF.